Below, 27 T cell receptor beta chains from the same sample are listed, as sequenced in a study of cytomegalovirus exposure and HLA in healthy donors. PCR used 60 Vbeta primers and 13 Jbeta primers. Profiling relied on immunoSEQ multiplex PCR, and the TCRdb table lists in-frame clones only, not all of them. Seen here are around 200,000 clones, nearly 80% observed once, and the top ten hold around 2%. Input material: PBMCs. The receptors stem from a man aged 18 to 30 in good health and CMV-seronegative.

The V gene is TRBV7-2, the J gene TRBJ2-3, with TRBD1 matching over 10 bases. The CDR3 totals 18 residues. V lost 3 bases, J lost 7 bases, and 16 bases stayed unmatched. CDR1 and CDR2 from the germline V gene are SGHTA and FQGNSA. As DNA, the CDR3 is TGTGCCAGCAGCTTCCCCGCTGACTTGGACAGGGGGATGAATACGCAGTATTTT. As protein: CASSFPADLDRGMNTQYF.

The rearrangement joins TRBV6-1 to TRBJ2-7; TRBD1 might be the D (6 bases). The CDR3 is 14 amino acids. Germline loops: CDR1 MNHNS, CDR2 SASEGT. V lost 6 bases and J 1 base, leaving 13 bases between the germline ends. The CDR3 bases are TGTGCCAGCAGCCCATCGACAGGATCCTACGAGCAGTACTTC. It yields the protein CASSPSTGSYEQYF.

This clone was counted a few times. The chain recombines TRBV5-4 with TRBJ1-6; the D gene is possibly TRBD1 (5 bases). Germline CDR1 SGHNT, CDR2 YYREEE (reference sequence). This CDR3 contains 14 residues. Trimming took 0 bases from V and 9 from J, leaving 10 bases between them. CDR3 coding DNA: TGTGCCAGCAGCTTGGAAGGGGCTTCTTCACCCCTCCACTTT. Translated: CASSLEGASSPLHF.

The chain has TRBV5-4 and TRBJ2-1, with 7 bases that match TRBD2. This CDR3 has 14 residues. J lost 10 bases, V lost 4 bases, and 11 bases had no gene match. Germline lookup yields CDR1 SGHNT and CDR2 YYREEE (reference sequence). CDR3 region: CASSGVLAGEEQFF. For the CDR3, the DNA is TGTGCCAGCAGCGGGGTCCTGGCGGGGGAGGAGCAGTTCTTC. The whole variable domain, remainder taken from reference TRBV5-4 and TRBJ2-1, is ETGVTQSPTHLIKTRGQQVTLRCSSQSGHNTVSWYQQALGQGPQFIFQYYREEENGRGNFPPRFSGLQFPNYSSELNVNALELDDSALYLCASSGVLAGEEQFFGPGTRLTVL.

For this clone: The junction does not match germline at one end; this may be a read error. V gene TRBV7-9 combines with J gene TRBJ1-1, with a weak D call TRBD1 (5 bases). Per germline, CDR1 SEHNR and CDR2 FQNEAQ (reference sequence). CDR3 length: 16 amino acids. The CDR3 protein is CSSSNGRGERNTEAFF. CDR3 nucleotide sequence: TGTTCCAGCAGCAACGGTCGGGGGGAAAGGAACACTGAAGCTTTCTTT.

This sequence joins TRBV19 and TRBJ1-1, with a tentative D call TRBD1 (5 bases). Germline V gene sequence: CDR1 LNHDA, CDR2 SQIVND (reference sequence). The CDR3 runs 14 residues. V lost 1 base, J lost 1 base, and 7 bases lay in between. CDR3 amino acids: CASSIVQENTEAFF. CDR3 DNA: TGTGCCAGTAGTATAGTACAGGAGAACACTGAAGCTTTCTTT.

This sequence joins TRBV6-5 and TRBJ1-1, with a weak D call TRBD1 (5 bases). Trimming stripped 6 bases from V and 4 bases from J, with 12 bases between. Germline CDR1 MNHEY, CDR2 SVGAGI. CDR3 size: 13 residues. The CDR3 is CASSTRGTTEAFF. The CDR3 DNA sequence: TGTGCCAGCAGCACAAGGGGAACCACTGAAGCTTTCTTT.

In its sample, this clone was seen once. V gene TRBV4-3 combines with J gene TRBJ2-3, with D unresolved. CDR3 length: 14 residues. The ends were cut back, 5 bases at V and 2 bases at J, with 11 bases in the middle. In germline, CDR1 is LGHNA, CDR2 YSLEER. The CDR3 spells CASSWASYTDTQYF. CDR3 DNA sequence: TGCGCCAGCAGCTGGGCGTCCTACACAGATACGCAGTATTTT.

The gene calls are TRBV10-3 and TRBJ2-1, with D possibly matching TRBD1 (6 bases). CDR1 is ENHRY and CDR2 is SYGVKD in the germline V gene. V lost 3 bases, J lost 0 bases, and 9 bases lay in between. This CDR3 contains 15 residues. The CDR3 DNA sequence: TGTGCCATCAGTGAAGGGGGAAGCTCCTACAATGAGCAGTTCTTC. This encodes CAISEGGSSYNEQFF.

This clone was counted only a few times. The J gene is TRBJ2-7, the V gene TRBV28; D possibly corresponds to TRBD1 (6 bases). Trimming cost V 5 bases and J 3 bases, with 17 bases left between them. Looked up from germline, CDR1 is MDHEN and CDR2 is SYDVKM. This CDR3 is 15 amino acids long. The CDR3: CASSGPGTPHYEQYF. Written as DNA, the CDR3 is TGTGCCAGCAGTGGCCCCGGGACACCACACTACGAGCAGTACTTC.

The chain carries TRBV14 and TRBJ2-2; D ambiguous. Germline V CDR1 and CDR2: SGHDN, FVKESK. This CDR3 spans 13 amino acids. V dropped 6 bases and J dropped 4 bases, with 9 bases sitting between them. The DNA for the CDR3 is TGTGCCAGCAGATCCTTCCTCACCGGGGAGCTGTTTTTT. This sequence encodes CASRSFLTGELFF.

This rearrangement joins TRBV19 to TRBJ2-1; D remains unclear. Germline CDR1 reads LNHDA; CDR2 reads SQIVND (reference sequence). With 6 bases removed from V and 2 bases from J, the gap between germline ends came to 14 bases. There are 15 residues in the CDR3. The CDR3 protein is CASSRREPPYNEQFF. The CDR3 coding sequence is TGTGCCAGTAGCCGTCGCGAGCCCCCCTACAATGAGCAGTTCTTC.

V and J are TRBV7-9 and TRBJ2-7, with TRBD1 identical over 9 bases. The CDR3 runs to 16 residues. The germline CDR1 and CDR2 sequences are SEHNR and FQNEAQ (reference sequence). V lost 2 bases and J lost 1; bases outside the gene matches: 6. DNA for the CDR3: TGTGCCAGCAGCTTAAATGGGACAGGGCGGTCCTACGAGCAGTACTTC. The encoded protein is CASSLNGTGRSYEQYF.

This clone was picked up one time. The chain couples TRBV28 to TRBJ2-1, with TRBD1 matching 10 bases. V lost 5 bases and J lost 2; bases outside the gene matches: 6. The CDR3 has 16 residues. Germline V gives CDR1 MDHEN, CDR2 SYDVKM. Here the CDR3 reads CASSAGQGVPYNEQFF. The CDR3 DNA reads TGTGCCAGCAGTGCCGGACAGGGGGTTCCCTACAATGAGCAGTTCTTC.

The V call is TRBV5-1, the J call TRBJ1-4, with no clear D. CDR1 SGHRS and CDR2 YFSETQ come from the germline V gene. CDR3 length equals 15 residues. V gave up 0 bases and J gave up 5 bases, with 11 bases separating them. CDR3 sequence (DNA): TGCGCCAGCAGCTTGGTGTCAGGAATGAATGAAAAACTGTTTTTT. It is translated as CASSLVSGMNEKLFF. Full variable domain (outside the CDR3, taken from reference TRBV5-1 and TRBJ1-4): KAGVTQTPRYLIKTRGQQVTLSCSPISGHRSVSWYQQTPGQGLQFLFEYFSETQRNKGNFPGRFSGRQFSNSRSEMNVSTLELGDSALYLCASSLVSGMNEKLFFGSGTQLSVL.

The V gene is TRBV19, the J gene TRBJ2-7; D might be TRBD2 (5 bases). This CDR3 is built from 14 residues. The germline V and J ends were trimmed by 5 bases and 3 bases, with 14 bases remaining between them. Germline V CDR1 and CDR2: LNHDA, SQIVND (reference sequence). This CDR3 reads CASSVLDKFYEQYF. The CDR3, as DNA: TGTGCCAGTAGTGTACTAGACAAGTTCTACGAGCAGTACTTC.

This clone was observed once. The chain combines TRBV7-2 with TRBJ2-1, with 9 bases aligning to TRBD1. The CDR3 is 16 amino acids. J gave up 6 bases and V 1 base, and 7 bases lay outside the gene matches. The germline V gene encodes CDR1 SGHTA and CDR2 FQGNSA. In DNA, the CDR3 is TGTGCCAGCAGCTTAGTAGGGACAGGGAAGGCCAATGAGCAGTTCTTC. Its translation: CASSLVGTGKANEQFF.

CDR3 sequence reads: CASSFDPGQGAYEQYF. The DNA of the CDR3 is TGCGCCAGCAGCTTTGATCCGGGACAGGGAGCCTACGAGCAGTACTTC. The chain couples TRBV5-1 to TRBJ2-7, with 9 bases fitting TRBD1. J was trimmed by 2 bases and V by 2 bases; bases with no gene match: 8. CDR3 length: 16 amino acids. Germline V CDR1 and CDR2: SGHRS, YFSETQ.

The chain carries TRBV30 and TRBJ1-4, with D maybe TRBD1 (6 bases). The CDR3 loop spans 13 amino acids. V gave up 3 bases and J gave up 5 bases, with 10 bases separating them. Germline assignment: CDR1 GTSNPN and CDR2 SVGIG (reference sequence). The CDR3, as DNA: TGTGCCTGGAGCCCCGGACAGAATGAAAAACTGTTTTTT. Its translation is CAWSPGQNEKLFF.

This chain uses TRBV10-1 with TRBJ2-2, with 12 nucleotides matching TRBD2. This CDR3 has 19 residues. Germline lookup yields CDR1 WNHNN and CDR2 SYGVQD (reference sequence). The trim removed 0 bases at V and 5 bases at J, leaving 10 bases unmatched. This chain's CDR3 is CASSESPGLAGEYTGELFF. In DNA form, the CDR3 reads TGCGCCAGCAGTGAGTCACCGGGACTAGCGGGTGAGTATACCGGGGAGCTGTTTTTT.

The chain uses TRBV30 and TRBJ2-1; 7 positions match TRBD2. With V trimmed by 6 bases and J by 1 base, 9 bases remained unmatched. Germline V gene data show CDR1 as GTSNPN and CDR2 as SVGIG (reference sequence). This CDR3 region has 15 residues. CDR3 protein: CACLSGLVSYNEQFF. The CDR3 nucleotides read TGTGCCTGCTTGTCAGGACTAGTATCCTACAATGAGCAGTTCTTC.

The rearrangement links TRBV28 to TRBJ1-4, with D perhaps TRBD1 (5 bases). CDR3 size: 19 residues. Germline loops: CDR1 MDHEN, CDR2 SYDVKM. Trimming pared 6 bases from V and 2 bases from J, leaving 25 bases between. The CDR3 here is CASRPHGQGAVGTNEKLFF. The CDR3 nucleotides read TGTGCCAGCAGGCCTCACGGTCAAGGGGCGGTTGGGACTAATGAAAAACTGTTTTTT.

The chain is built from TRBV5-6 and TRBJ2-5; TRBD1 might be the D (6 bases). The DNA end is a closer match to TRBJ2-7, so the J assignment may be wrong. The CDR3 contains 15 residues. Germline lookup yields CDR1 SGHDT and CDR2 YYEEEE. As DNA, the CDR3 is TGTGCCAGCAGCACCGGACAGAGCTGGGTGAACGAGCAGTACTTC. It specifies CASSTGQSWVNEQYF.

J is TRBJ2-6 and V is TRBV7-3, with a tentative D call TRBD1 (6 bases). Germline lookup yields CDR1 SGHTA and CDR2 FQGTGA. The CDR3 spans 15 residues. V lost 5 bases to trimming and J lost 0 bases, with 8 bases between them. Here the CDR3 reads CASSRGGSGANVLTF. DNA for the CDR3: TGTGCCAGCAGCCGAGGGGGCTCTGGGGCCAACGTCCTGACTTTC. Looking up the rest from reference TRBV7-3 and TRBJ2-6 gives the full variable domain: GAGVSQTPSNKVTEKGKYVELRCDPISGHTALYWYRQSLGQGPEFLIYFQGTGAADDSGLPNDRFFAVRPEGSVSTLKIQRTERGDSAVYLCASSRGGSGANVLTFGAGSRLTVL.

The chain couples TRBV13 to TRBJ2-2; 7 bases match TRBD1. Germline loops: CDR1 PRHDT, CDR2 FYEKMQ (reference sequence). This CDR3 contains 13 residues. J was trimmed by 4 bases and V by 7 bases; bases with no gene match: 3. The CDR3 nucleotides are TGTGCCAGCACCAACAGGGGCACCGGGGAGCTGTTTTTT. This encodes CASTNRGTGELFF. The full variable domain, completed using reference TRBV13 and TRBJ2-2, is AAGVIQSPRHLIKEKRETATLKCYPIPRHDTVYWYQQGPGQDPQFLISFYEKMQSDKGSIPDRFSAQQFSDYHSELNMSSLELGDSALYFCASTNRGTGELFFGEGSRLTVL.

This clone was picked up one time. The rearrangement uses TRBV11-3 and TRBJ2-2; 9 bases fit TRBD1. The CDR3 is 18 amino acids. Germline CDR1 is SGHNT and CDR2 is YENEEA. Trimming cost V 6 bases and J 6 bases; bases outside gene matches: 17. Written as DNA, the CDR3 is TGTGCCAGCAGTTCTTCCCGGGACAGGGAGTGGGGTTCCGGGGAGCTGTTTTTT. Protein product: CASSSSRDREWGSGELFF.

The genes are TRBV4-3 and TRBJ2-7; tentative D call: TRBD2 (6 bases). The CDR3 consists of 15 residues. V shed 5 bases and J shed 0 bases, with 14 bases lying between them. CDR1 and CDR2 (germline): LGHNA, YSLEER. CDR3 sequence reads: CASSNSAGSSYEQYF. CDR3 DNA sequence: TGCGCCAGCAGCAACTCGGCGGGGAGCTCCTACGAGCAGTACTTC.